This T cell receptor beta chain stems from a study of beta chain features in type 1 diabetes. Worth noting for this clone: Its antigen is not identified.

Trimming stripped 4 bases from V and 6 bases from J, with 24 bases between. The germline CDR1 and CDR2 sequences are LGHNA and YNFKEQ. The CDR3 runs to 17 residues. Sequencing targeted expressed TCRB transcripts, as all isolated RNA had been reverse transcribed. This table comes from immunoSEQ multiplex PCR, and its TCRdb copy is limited to in-frame clones, with some not included. The data contain about 140,000 clones, about 7.1% of them singletons. Study-wide results and caveats: In cDNA sequencing, cells with high TCR expression could be over-represented. Among type 1 diabetes patients, VDJ junctions had fewer insertions and more deletions.

The sequenced sample consisted of central memory CD4+ T cells from blood. The gene calls are TRBV4-2 and TRBJ2-5; a possible D gene is TRBD2 (6 bases). This clonotype was obtained from a woman aged 25-40 years in good health. CDR3 bases: TGTGCCAGCAGCCCCGGGGGTGAGAGAGGACTCGGGAAGACCCAGTACTTC. Translation gives CASSPGGERGLGKTQYF.